This T cell receptor beta chain was obtained from a study of graft-versus-host responses after intestinal transplantation. Overall study context: Each patient got anti-thymocyte globulin induction, then tacrolimus and steroids for approximately three years. Study results and limitations: Early post-transplant HvG declines showed an association with peak circulating GvH clone levels.

This CDR3 contains 12 residues. Germline V gene lookup returns CDR1 SGHTA and CDR2 FQGTGA. Losses at the gene ends were 2 bases for V and 7 bases for J; bases not matched to a gene: 2. In the case of this clone: The antigen remains undetermined.

Profiled with immunoSEQ multiplex PCR; TCRdb holds only in-frame clones, not every one. This sample carries fewer than 80,000 clones, over 90% of them seen once, and the ten largest clones take 1.7%. This rearrangement joins TRBV7-3 to TRBJ2-7; 7 bases are shared with TRBD2. This receptor was taken from a human donor who was the organ donor for an intestinal transplant. Source: unstimulated CD8+ T cells sorted from spleen or lymph node cells, taken before transplant. The CDR3, as DNA: TGTGCCAGCAGCTTAGGGGGAGGGGAGCAGTACTTC. Its translation is CASSLGGGEQYF.